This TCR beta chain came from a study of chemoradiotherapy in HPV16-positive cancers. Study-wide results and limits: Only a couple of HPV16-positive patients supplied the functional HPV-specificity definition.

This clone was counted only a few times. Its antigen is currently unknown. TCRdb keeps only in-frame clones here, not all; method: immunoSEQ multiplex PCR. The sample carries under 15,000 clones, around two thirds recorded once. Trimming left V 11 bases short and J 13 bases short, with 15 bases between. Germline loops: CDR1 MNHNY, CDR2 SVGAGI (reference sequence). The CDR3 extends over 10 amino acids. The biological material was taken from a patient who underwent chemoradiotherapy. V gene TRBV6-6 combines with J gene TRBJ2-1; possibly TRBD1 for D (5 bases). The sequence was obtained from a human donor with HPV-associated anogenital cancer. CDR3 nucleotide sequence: TGTGCCGCAGGGCTTGCGCGACAGTTCTTC. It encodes CAAGLARQFF.